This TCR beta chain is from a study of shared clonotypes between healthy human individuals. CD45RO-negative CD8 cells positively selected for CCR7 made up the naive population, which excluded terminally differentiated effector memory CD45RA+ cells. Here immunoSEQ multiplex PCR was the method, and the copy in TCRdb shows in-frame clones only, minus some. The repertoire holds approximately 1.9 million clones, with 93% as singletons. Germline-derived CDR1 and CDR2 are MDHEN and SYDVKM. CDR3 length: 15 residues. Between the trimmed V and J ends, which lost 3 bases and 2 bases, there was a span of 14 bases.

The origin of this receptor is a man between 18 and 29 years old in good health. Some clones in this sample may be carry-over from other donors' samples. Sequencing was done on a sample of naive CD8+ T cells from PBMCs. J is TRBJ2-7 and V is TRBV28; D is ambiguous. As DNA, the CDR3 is TGTGCCAGCAGTTTGAGGCGGCTCCTTACCTACGAGCAGTACTTC. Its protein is CASSLRRLLTYEQYF.